The clone carrying this T cell receptor (beta chain) was seen a few times. Time point: patch test 1, 2 weeks after DPC sensitization. Treatment given: therapeutic diphenylcyclopropenone sensitization with weekly scalp DPC. Individual cDNA molecules each carried unique molecular identifiers attached by the library. In TCRdb, the RACE reads were re-called with MiXCR into one record per CDR3 protein. Among some 400,000 distinct CDR3 sequences, more than 4.5% were seen once, and the ten largest hold 2% to 2.5%. This specimen comes from a study of human T cells and chemical hapten exposure. Study information: The study lasted roughly 26 weeks, and patients were dosed weekly with diphenylcyclopropenone on the scalp throughout. Variability of per-sample TCR yields stemmed mainly from small differences in pooled library volume.

Germline CDR1 reads SGHKS; CDR2 reads YYEKEE (reference sequence). The CDR3 sequence is 16 residues long. V lost 4 bases and J lost 8; bases outside the gene matches: 12. The chain carries TRBV5-5 and TRBJ1-6; 7 bases agree with TRBD1. Source: whole blood, taken in connection with sensitization to the hapten diphenylcyclopropenone (DPC). This sequence was found in a woman between 50 and 59 years old with alopecia areata. Some clones in this sample may be carry-over from other donors' samples. The CDR3: CASSIPFRDRDSPLHF. CDR3 DNA: TGTGCCAGCAGCATTCCCTTCAGGGACAGAGATTCACCCCTCCACTTT.